This T cell receptor (beta chain) is from a study of cytomegalovirus exposure and HLA in healthy donors. At the time of sampling, donors were nominally healthy, though unrecorded immune exposures were likely. The study ran its PCR with 60 Vbeta and 13 Jbeta primers. Sequencing was performed with immunoSEQ multiplex PCR; in TCRdb, only in-frame clones are kept and a portion is missing. This sample has 130,000 or so clones; over 70% occur once, and the top ten carry roughly 1.5%. The V gene lost 2 bases and the J gene lost 4 bases, with 12 bases spanning the gap. The germline gives CDR1 GTSNPN, CDR2 SVGIG (reference sequence). This CDR3 region has 14 residues. This clone was detected a few times. The antigen remains unidentified. Study-wide results and limits: The study carried out a later analysis of TCR beta sequences. It associated roughly 17,000 of them with specific HLA alleles at a false discovery rate of 0.05.

V and J are TRBV30 and TRBJ1-3; no firm D call. Sequenced sample: PBMCs. This TCR derives from a woman aged 18-35 years in good health and CMV-seronegative. CDR3 sequence reads: CAWSREGGGNTIYF. Here the CDR3 DNA reads TGTGCCTGGAGTCGGGAGGGCGGCGGAAACACCATATATTTT.